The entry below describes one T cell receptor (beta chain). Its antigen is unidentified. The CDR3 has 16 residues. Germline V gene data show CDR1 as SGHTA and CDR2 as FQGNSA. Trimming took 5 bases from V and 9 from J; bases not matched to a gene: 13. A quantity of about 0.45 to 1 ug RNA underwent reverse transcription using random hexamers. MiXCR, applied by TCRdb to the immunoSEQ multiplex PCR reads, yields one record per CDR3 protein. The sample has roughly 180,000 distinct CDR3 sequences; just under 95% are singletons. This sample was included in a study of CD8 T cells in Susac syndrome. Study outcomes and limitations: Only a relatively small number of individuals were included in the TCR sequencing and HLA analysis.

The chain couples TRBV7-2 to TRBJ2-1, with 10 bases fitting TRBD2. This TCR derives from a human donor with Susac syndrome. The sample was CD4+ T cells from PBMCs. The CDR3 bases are TGTGCCAGCAGCCCTCTAGCGGGGGCTTTCAACAGTGAGCAGTTCTTC. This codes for CASSPLAGAFNSEQFF. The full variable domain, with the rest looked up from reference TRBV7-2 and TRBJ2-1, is GAGVSQSPSNKVTEKGKDVELRCDPISGHTALYWYRQSLGQGLEFLIYFQGNSAPDKSGLPSDRFSAERTGGSVSTLTIQRTQQEDSAVYLCASSPLAGAFNSEQFFGPGTRLTVL.